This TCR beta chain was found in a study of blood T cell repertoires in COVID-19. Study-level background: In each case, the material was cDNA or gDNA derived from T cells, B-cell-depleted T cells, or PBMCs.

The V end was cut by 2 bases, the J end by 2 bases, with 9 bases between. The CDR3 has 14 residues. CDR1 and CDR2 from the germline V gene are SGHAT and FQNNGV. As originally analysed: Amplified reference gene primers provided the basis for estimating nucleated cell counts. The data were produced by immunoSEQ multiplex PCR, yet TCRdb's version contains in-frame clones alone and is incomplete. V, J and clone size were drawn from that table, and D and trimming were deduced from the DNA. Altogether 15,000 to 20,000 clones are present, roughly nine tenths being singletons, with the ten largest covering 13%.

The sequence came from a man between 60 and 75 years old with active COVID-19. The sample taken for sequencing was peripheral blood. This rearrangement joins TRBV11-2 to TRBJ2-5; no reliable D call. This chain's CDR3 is CASSLSYGQETQYF. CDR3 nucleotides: TGTGCCAGCAGCTTAAGTTACGGGCAAGAGACCCAGTACTTC.